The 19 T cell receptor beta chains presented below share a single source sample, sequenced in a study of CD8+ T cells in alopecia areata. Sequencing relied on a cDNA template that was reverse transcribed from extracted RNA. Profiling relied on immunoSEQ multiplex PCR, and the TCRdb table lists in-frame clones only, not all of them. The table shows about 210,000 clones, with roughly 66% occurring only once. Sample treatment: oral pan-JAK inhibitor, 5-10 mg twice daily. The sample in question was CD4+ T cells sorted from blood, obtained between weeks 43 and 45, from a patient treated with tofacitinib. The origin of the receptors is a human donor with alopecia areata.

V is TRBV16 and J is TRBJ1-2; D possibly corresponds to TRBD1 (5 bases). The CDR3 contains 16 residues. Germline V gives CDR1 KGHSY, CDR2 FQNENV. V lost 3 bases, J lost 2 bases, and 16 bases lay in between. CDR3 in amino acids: CASSHGMEGRNYGYTF. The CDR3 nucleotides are TGTGCCAGCAGCCACGGGATGGAGGGGCGGAACTATGGCTACACCTTC. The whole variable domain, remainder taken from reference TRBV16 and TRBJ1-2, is GEEVAQTPKHLVRGEGQKAKLYCAPIKGHSYVFWYQQVLKNEFKFLISFQNENVFDETGMPKERFSAKCLPNSPCSLEIQATKLEDSAVYFCASSHGMEGRNYGYTFGSGTRLTVV.

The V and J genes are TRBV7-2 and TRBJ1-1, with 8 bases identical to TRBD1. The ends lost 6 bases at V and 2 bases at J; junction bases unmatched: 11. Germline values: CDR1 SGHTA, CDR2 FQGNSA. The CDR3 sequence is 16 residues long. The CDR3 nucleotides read TGTGCCAGCAGTCCCGGGACAGGAAGGGGCAACACTGAAGCTTTCTTT. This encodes CASSPGTGRGNTEAFF.

The CDR3 loop is CASSLRQGAYGYTF. CDR3 DNA: TGTGCCAGCAGTCTACGACAGGGTGCCTATGGCTACACCTTC. The V call is TRBV27, the J call TRBJ1-2; TRBD1 matches at 7 bases. This CDR3 is 14 amino acids long. After removal of 5 bases from V and 4 bases from J, the junction contained 7 bases not matched to a gene. In germline, CDR1 is MNHEY, CDR2 SMNVEV (reference sequence).

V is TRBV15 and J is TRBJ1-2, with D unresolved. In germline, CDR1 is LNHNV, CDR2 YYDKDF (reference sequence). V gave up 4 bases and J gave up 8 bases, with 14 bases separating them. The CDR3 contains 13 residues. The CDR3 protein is CATSKDGRVGYTF. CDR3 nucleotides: TGTGCCACCAGCAAGGACGGGAGAGTGGGCTACACCTTC.

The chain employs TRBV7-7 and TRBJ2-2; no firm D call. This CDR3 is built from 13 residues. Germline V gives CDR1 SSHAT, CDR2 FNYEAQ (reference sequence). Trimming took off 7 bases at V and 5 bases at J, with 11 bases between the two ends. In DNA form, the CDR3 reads TGTGCCAGCAAGAAGGGTGGGACCGGGGAGCTGTTTTTT. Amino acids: CASKKGGTGELFF. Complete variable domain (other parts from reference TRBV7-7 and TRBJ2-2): GAGVSQSPRYKVTKRGQDVTLRCDPISSHATLYWYQQALGQGPEFLTYFNYEAQPDKSGLPSDRFSAERPEGSISTLTIQRTEQRDSAMYRCASKKGGTGELFFGEGSRLTVL.

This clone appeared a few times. The CDR3 DNA follows: TGCGCCAGCAGCTTGGGTTACCAAGAGACCCAGTACTTC. Its protein is CASSLGYQETQYF. The gene calls are TRBV5-1 and TRBJ2-5; no firm D call. The CDR3 is 13 amino acids. V lost 0 bases to trimming and J lost 0 bases, with 3 bases between them. Looked up from germline, CDR1 is SGHRS and CDR2 is YFSETQ.

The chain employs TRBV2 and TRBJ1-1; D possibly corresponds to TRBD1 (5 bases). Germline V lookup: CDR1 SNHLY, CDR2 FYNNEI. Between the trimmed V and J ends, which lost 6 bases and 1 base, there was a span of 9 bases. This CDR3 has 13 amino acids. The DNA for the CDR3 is TGTGCCAGCAGACAAAGGGGGAACACTGAAGCTTTCTTT. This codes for CASRQRGNTEAFF.

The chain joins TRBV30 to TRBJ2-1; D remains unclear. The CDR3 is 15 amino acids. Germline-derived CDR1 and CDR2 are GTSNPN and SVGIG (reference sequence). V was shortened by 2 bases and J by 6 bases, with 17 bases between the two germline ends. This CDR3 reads CAWSRGVLVANEQFF. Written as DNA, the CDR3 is TGTGCCTGGAGTCGTGGTGTATTGGTAGCCAATGAGCAGTTCTTC.

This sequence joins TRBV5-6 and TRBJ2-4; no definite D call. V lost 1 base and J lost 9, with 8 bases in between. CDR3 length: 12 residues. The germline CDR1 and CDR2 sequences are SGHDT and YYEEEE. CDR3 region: CASSLRASIQYF. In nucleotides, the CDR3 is TGTGCCAGCAGCTTGAGAGCAAGCATTCAGTACTTC. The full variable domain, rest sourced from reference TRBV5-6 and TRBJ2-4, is DAGVTQSPTHLIKTRGQQVTLRCSPKSGHDTVSWYQQALGQGPQFIFQYYEEEERQRGNFPDRFSGHQFPNYSSELNVNALLLGDSALYLCASSLRASIQYFGAGTRLSVL.

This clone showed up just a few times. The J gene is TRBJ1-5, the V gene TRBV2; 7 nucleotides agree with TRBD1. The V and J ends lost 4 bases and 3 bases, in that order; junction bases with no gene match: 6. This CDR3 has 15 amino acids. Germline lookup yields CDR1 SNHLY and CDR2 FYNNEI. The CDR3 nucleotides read TGTGCCAGCAGTGTTGAAGGGGGCCCCAATCAGCCCCAGCATTTT. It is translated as CASSVEGGPNQPQHF.

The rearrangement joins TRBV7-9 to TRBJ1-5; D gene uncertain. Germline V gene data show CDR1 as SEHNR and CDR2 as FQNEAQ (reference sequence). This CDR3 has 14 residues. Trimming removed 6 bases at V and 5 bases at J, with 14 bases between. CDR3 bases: TGTGCCAGCAGTACGGGCCAGACCCATCAGCCCCAGCATTTT. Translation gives CASSTGQTHQPQHF.

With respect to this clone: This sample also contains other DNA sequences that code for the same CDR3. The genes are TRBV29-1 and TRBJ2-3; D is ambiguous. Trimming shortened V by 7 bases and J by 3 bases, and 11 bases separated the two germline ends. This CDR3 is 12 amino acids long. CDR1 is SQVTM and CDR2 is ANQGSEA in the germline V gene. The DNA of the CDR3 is TGCAGCGCCGAGCTGGGAACAGATACGCAGTATTTT. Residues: CSAELGTDTQYF.

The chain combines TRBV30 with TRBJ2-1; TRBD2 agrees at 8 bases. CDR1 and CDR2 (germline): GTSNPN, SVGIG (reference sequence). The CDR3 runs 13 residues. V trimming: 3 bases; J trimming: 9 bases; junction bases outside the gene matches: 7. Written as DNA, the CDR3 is TGTGCCTGGAGCGGGGGGGCCTGGAGTGAGCAGTTCTTC. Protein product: CAWSGGAWSEQFF. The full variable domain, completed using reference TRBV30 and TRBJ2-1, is SQTIHQWPATLVQPVGSPLSLECTVEGTSNPNLYWYRQAAGRGLQLLFYSVGIGQISSEVPQNLSASRPQDRQFILSSKKLLLSDSGFYLCAWSGGAWSEQFFGPGTRLTVL.

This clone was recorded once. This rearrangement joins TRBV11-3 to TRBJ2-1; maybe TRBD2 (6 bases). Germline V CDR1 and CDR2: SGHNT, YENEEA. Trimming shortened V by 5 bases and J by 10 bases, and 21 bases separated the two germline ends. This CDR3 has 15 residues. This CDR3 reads CASSPASGTQGEQFF. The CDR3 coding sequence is TGTGCCAGCAGCCCAGCTTCCGGGACTCAGGGCGAGCAGTTCTTC.

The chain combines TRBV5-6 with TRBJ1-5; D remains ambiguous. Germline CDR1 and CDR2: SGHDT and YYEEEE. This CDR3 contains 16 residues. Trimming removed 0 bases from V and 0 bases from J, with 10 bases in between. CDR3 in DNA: TGTGCCAGCAGCTTGGGTTGGCAGAGTAGCAATCAGCCCCAGCATTTT. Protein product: CASSLGWQSSNQPQHF.

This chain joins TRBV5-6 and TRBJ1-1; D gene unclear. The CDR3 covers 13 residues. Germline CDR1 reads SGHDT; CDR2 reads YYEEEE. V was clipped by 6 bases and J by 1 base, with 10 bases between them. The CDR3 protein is CASTPGGNTEAFF. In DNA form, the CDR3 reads TGTGCCAGCACCCCGGGCGGGAACACTGAAGCTTTCTTT.

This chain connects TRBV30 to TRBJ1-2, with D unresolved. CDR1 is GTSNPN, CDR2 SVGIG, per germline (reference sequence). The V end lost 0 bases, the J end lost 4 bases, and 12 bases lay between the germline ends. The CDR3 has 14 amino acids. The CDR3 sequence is CAWSVSGYFYGYTF. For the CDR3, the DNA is TGTGCCTGGAGTGTGAGTGGTTATTTCTATGGCTACACCTTC.

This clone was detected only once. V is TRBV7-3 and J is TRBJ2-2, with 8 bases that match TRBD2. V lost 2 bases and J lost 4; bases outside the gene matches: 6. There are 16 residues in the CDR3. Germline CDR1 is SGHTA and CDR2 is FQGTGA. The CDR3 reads CASSLAGGRGTGELFF. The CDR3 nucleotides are TGTGCCAGCAGCTTAGCGGGGGGCCGTGGCACCGGGGAGCTGTTTTTT.

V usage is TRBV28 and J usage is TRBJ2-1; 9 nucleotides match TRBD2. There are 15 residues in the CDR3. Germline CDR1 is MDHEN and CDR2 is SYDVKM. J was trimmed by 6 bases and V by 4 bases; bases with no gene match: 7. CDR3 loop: CASSSGLAGTNEQFF. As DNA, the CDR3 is TGTGCCAGCAGTTCGGGACTAGCTGGCACCAATGAGCAGTTCTTC.